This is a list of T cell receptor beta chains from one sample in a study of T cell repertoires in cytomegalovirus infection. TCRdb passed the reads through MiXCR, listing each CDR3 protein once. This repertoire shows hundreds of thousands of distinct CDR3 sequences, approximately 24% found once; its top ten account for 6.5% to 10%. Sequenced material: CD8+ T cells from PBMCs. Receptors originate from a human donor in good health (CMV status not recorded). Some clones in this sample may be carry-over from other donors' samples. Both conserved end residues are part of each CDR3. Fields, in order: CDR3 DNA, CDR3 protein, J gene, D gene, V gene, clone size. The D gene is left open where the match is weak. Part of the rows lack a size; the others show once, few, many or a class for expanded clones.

TGTGCCACCAGGCAGGGTAGTACTGAAGCTTTCTTT | CATRQGSTEAFF | TRBJ1-1 | NA | TRBV19 | few
TGTGCCAGCAGTTCCGACAGGGCCCGTCTGAACACTGAAGCTTTCTTT | CASSSDRARLNTEAFF | TRBJ1-1 | TRBD1 | TRBV27 | NA
TGTGCCAGCAGCTTCGGGGTGGGTGAAGCTTTCTTT | CASSFGVGEAFF | TRBJ1-1 | NA | TRBV28 | few
TGTGCCAGCAGTCAAACCGGGGCCGGGAATCAGCCCCAGCATTTT | CASSQTGAGNQPQHF | TRBJ1-5 | NA | TRBV2 | NA
TGTGCCAGCCCGGGGGGCCTCACAGATACGCAGTATTTT | CASPGGLTDTQYF | TRBJ2-3 | NA | TRBV2 | NA
TGTGCCAGCAAGACTAGCGGAAAAGAGACCCAGTACTTC | CASKTSGKETQYF | TRBJ2-5 | TRBD2 | TRBV6-5 | NA
TGTGCCAGCAGTTACAGGGAGGATGAGCAGTTCTTC | CASSYREDEQFF | TRBJ2-1 | NA | TRBV6-6 | NA
TGTGCCAGCAGTCGGGGGGGCGGCAAAAACATTCAGTACTTC | CASSRGGGKNIQYF | TRBJ2-4 | TRBD2 | TRBV27 | few
TGCGCCAGCAGCCAACTGACGGAGAATGAGCAGTTCTTC | CASSQLTENEQFF | TRBJ2-1 | NA | TRBV4-3 | few
TGTGCCAGCAGTTCCACACAGACGGGGGAGACCCAGTACTTC | CASSSTQTGETQYF | TRBJ2-5 | NA | TRBV28 | many
TGCAGCGTCGGCCCCTCTGGGGCCAACGTCCTGACTTTC | CSVGPSGANVLTF | TRBJ2-6 | NA | TRBV29-1 | NA
TGCAGTGCTACCCTGGGGAGCAATGAGCAGTTCTTC | CSATLGSNEQFF | TRBJ2-1 | NA | TRBV20-1 | few
TGTGCCAGCAGCCCTCGTTTAGGGGGCATTGGGACTGAAGCTTTCTTT | CASSPRLGGIGTEAFF | TRBJ1-1 | TRBD1 | TRBV7-2 | few
TGTGCCAGCACCCTTTTAATCCGCAGGCAAAATAACTATGGCTACACCTTC | CASTLLIRRQNNYGYTF | TRBJ1-2 | NA | TRBV28 | many
TGTGCCAGCAGCCGACAGGGGCCTACGGGCACCTTC | CASSRQGPTGTF | TRBJ1-2 | TRBD1 | TRBV28 | NA
TGTGCCACAACAGATACGCAGTATTTT | CATTDTQYF | TRBJ2-3 | NA | TRBV7-8 | many
TGTGCCAGAAGCCCTCCAGGGGCGGTATACAATGAGCAGTTCTTC | CARSPPGAVYNEQFF | TRBJ2-1 | NA | TRBV14 | NA
TGTGCCAGCAGCTTAGCGACGATTCGCGCGGACAAAGAGACCCAGTACTTC | CASSLATIRADKETQYF | TRBJ2-5 | NA | TRBV7-2 | many
TGTGCTACTCTGGAAACAACAGATACGCAGTATTTT | CATLETTDTQYF | TRBJ2-3 | NA | TRBV12-5 | few
TGTGCCAGCAGCTTAAGGGACACCAACCTCGACAATGAGCAGTTCTTC | CASSLRDTNLDNEQFF | TRBJ2-1 | NA | TRBV7-6 | NA
TGTGCCAGCAGCGCTCGGACAGGTCCCCACTATGGCTACACCTTC | CASSARTGPHYGYTF | TRBJ1-2 | TRBD1 | TRBV7-8 | many
TGCAGTGCTAGAACTCGGCAGGACATCCTAGATGAGCAGTTCTTC | CSARTRQDILDEQFF | TRBJ2-1 | NA | TRBV20-1 | NA
TGTGCCAGCAGCTTAGGGACTCAGCAGTTCTTC | CASSLGTQQFF | TRBJ2-1 | NA | TRBV7-9 | many
TGTGCCAGCAGCTTAGCAGGCAGTCTCTCCTACAATGAGCAGTTCTTC | CASSLAGSLSYNEQFF | TRBJ2-1 | NA | TRBV7-8 | many
TGTGCCAGCAGCTCCGGGGAGAACACCGGGGAGCTGTTTTTT | CASSSGENTGELFF | TRBJ2-2 | NA | TRBV5-5 | many
TGTGCCAGCAGCCACCTTGGACAGTCTGAGCAGTTCTTC | CASSHLGQSEQFF | TRBJ2-1 | NA | TRBV14 | NA
TGTGCCATCAGTGAAACGACAGGGATGAATGGCTACACCTTC | CAISETTGMNGYTF | TRBJ1-2 | TRBD1 | TRBV10-3 | few
TGTGCCAGCAGCCCCGGACTAATGCATGAGCAGTTCTTC | CASSPGLMHEQFF | TRBJ2-1 | NA | TRBV7-2 | NA
TGTGCCGGCAGCTTGGCCCCGGACAGGGTAGATACTGAAGCTTTCTTT | CAGSLAPDRVDTEAFF | TRBJ1-1 | TRBD1 | TRBV7-2 | once
TGCAGTGCCCGTGAAGACCTAGAAGCTTTCTTT | CSAREDLEAFF | TRBJ1-1 | NA | TRBV20-1 | NA
TGTGTCAGCACCAGGGGTGGGACCCAGTACTTC | CVSTRGGTQYF | TRBJ2-5 | NA | TRBV27 | NA
TGCAGTGCTACCGGGAAACTTTTCAATCAGCCCCAGCATTTT | CSATGKLFNQPQHF | TRBJ1-5 | NA | TRBV20-1 | NA
TGTGCCAGCAGCTCGCTGACTAGCGGGGGACTAAATGAGCAGTTCTTC | CASSSLTSGGLNEQFF | TRBJ2-1 | TRBD2 | TRBV7-9 | NA
TGCGCCAGCAGCCCGACGGCGGGGGGGTCCTACAATGAGCAGTTCTTC | CASSPTAGGSYNEQFF | TRBJ2-1 | TRBD2 | TRBV4-1 | few
TGTGCCAGCAGAAGCCATGATGGTACGCAGTATTTT | CASRSHDGTQYF | TRBJ2-3 | NA | TRBV7-9 | many
TGTGCCACCAGCAGAGAGACGGATACGCAGTATTTT | CATSRETDTQYF | TRBJ2-3 | NA | TRBV15 | NA
TGTGCCAGCAGCGTAGATGTCAGGGCGAATGAGCAGTTCTTC | CASSVDVRANEQFF | TRBJ2-1 | NA | TRBV9 | many
TGCGCCAACAGCTTGCGACCGGGACCCTCGTTTGTAGAGGCCCAGTACTTC | CANSLRPGPSFVEAQYF | TRBJ2-5 | NA | TRBV5-1 | NA
TGTGCCAGCAGTGGGGGGCCCGGACATATCGAGCAGTACTTC | CASSGGPGHIEQYF | TRBJ2-7 | NA | TRBV2 | NA
TGTGTCAGCAGCTCCGGGACATCCGCCGGTTCACCCCTCCACTTT | CVSSSGTSAGSPLHF | TRBJ1-6 | NA | TRBV5-6 | NA